This record looks at one TCR beta chain sequence and its context. The sample is drawn from a study of CD8 T cells in Susac syndrome. Turning to the study itself: Among the Susac syndrome patients who underwent sequencing, roughly 6 had clinically active disease, while fewer than ten of them were in remission.

This CDR3 is built from 11 residues. Per germline, CDR1 DFQATT and CDR2 SNEGSKA (reference sequence). Between the trimmed V and J ends, which lost 4 bases and 5 bases, there was a span of 8 bases. The RNA, about 0.45 to 1 ug, was put through reverse transcription using random hexamers. One entry per CDR3 protein results from TCRdb running MiXCR on the immunoSEQ multiplex PCR reads. The profile shows approximately 77,000 distinct CDR3 sequences, 85% to 95% of them singletons. It was negative isolation that provided the CD8+ and CD4+ T cells, whereas TEMRA cells were enriched by FACS. Input material: CD4+ T cells from PBMCs. This sequence originates from a human donor with Susac syndrome. V is TRBV20-1 and J is TRBJ2-5, with D possibly being TRBD1 (6 bases). CDR3 nucleotide sequence: TGCAGTGCTAAGAGGGGGGAGACCCAGTACTTC. Its protein is CSAKRGETQYF.